Listed below are T cell receptor beta chains from one sample, sequenced in a study of T-cell memory formation after mild COVID-19. TCRdb ran MiXCR on the 5' RACE reads and lists one entry per CDR3 protein. This repertoire shows about 110,000 distinct CDR3 sequences, around 12% found once; its top ten account for around 25%. Sequenced sample: PBMCs or a T cell subset sorted from them (not recorded which). The origin of the receptors is an adult woman who had mild COVID-19 (a few samples of this study predate the infection). Cell type and time point are not known. CDR3s include the opening cysteine and the closing phenylalanine or tryptophan. D genes are given only for firm matches. Only part of the rows carry a size: once, few, many, or a class if the clone is expanded.

few TRBD2 TRBJ2-1 TRBV6-1 TGTGCCAGCAGTGAACCCGGGACTAGCTTCGTCAATGAGCAGTTCTTC CASSEPGTSFVNEQFF
- TRBD2 TRBJ2-1 TRBV6-6 TGTGCCAGCAGCCTCAATCCGGGACTAGCGGGAGCTAGTGAGCAGTTCTTC CASSLNPGLAGASEQFF
few - TRBJ1-1 TRBV9 TGTGCCAGCAGCCTCGACAGTGAAGCTTTCTTT CASSLDSEAFF
- - TRBJ2-2 TRBV15 TGTGCCACCAGCAGAGCGACGGTGGGGGGCCTTAGCGGGGAGCTGTTTTTT CATSRATVGGLSGELFF
few TRBD1 TRBJ2-4 TRBV4-1 TGCGCCAGCAGCCTTCTCGGGACAGCGAAAAACATTCAGTACTTC CASSLLGTAKNIQYF
- - TRBJ1-5 TRBV7-9 TGTGCCAGCAGCTTTCCTGACAGCAATCAGCCCCAGCATTTT CASSFPDSNQPQHF
- TRBD2 TRBJ2-1 TRBV9 TGTGCCAGCAGTGCTTTCGTAGCGGGGATGGATGAGCAGTTCTTC CASSAFVAGMDEQFF
- TRBD1 TRBJ1-1 TRBV7-8 TGTGCCAGCAGCTACCTCAGGGGGCAAAATCCTTTCTTT CASSYLRGQNPFF
few - TRBJ2-5 TRBV7-9 TGTGCCAGCAGCCCATCAATGGTCCAGGGACGGTTTGAGACCCAGTACTTC CASSPSMVQGRFETQYF
few TRBD1 TRBJ2-7 TRBV10-3 TGTGCCATCAGTGATGAGCAGGGGGACCTCCGTTCTTACGAGCAGTACTTC CAISDEQGDLRSYEQYF
few - TRBJ2-3 TRBV7-7 TGTGCCAGCAGCTTAAGCGCCTCCGAGGGAGATACGCAGTATTTT CASSLSASEGDTQYF
few - TRBJ1-2 TRBV3-1 TGTGCCAGCAGGCCTCTTCGGGACCTCTCCTATGGCTACACCTTC CASRPLRDLSYGYTF
- TRBD2 TRBJ2-3 TRBV15 TGTGCCACCAGCAGAGTTAGCGGGAGAGGCACAGATACGCAGTATTTT CATSRVSGRGTDTQYF
many - TRBJ2-1 TRBV5-1 TGCGCCAGCAGGCCCTCGAGGGGGGACAATGAGCAGTTCTTC CASRPSRGDNEQFF
- TRBD1 TRBJ2-7 TRBV12-3/TRBV12-4 TGTGCCAGCAGGCCCGGGACAGGGGATTTCTACGAGCAGTACTTC CASRPGTGDFYEQYF
- TRBD2 TRBJ2-1 TRBV24-1 TGTGCCACCAGTGATTTGAATCTAGGAGCTAGCGGGAATTACAATGAGCAGTTCTTC CATSDLNLGASGNYNEQFF
- - TRBJ2-2 TRBV3-1 TGTGCCAGCAGCCAAGAGTCTCTTCGAGGGTACACCGGGGAGCTGTTTTTT CASSQESLRGYTGELFF
- TRBD1 TRBJ2-2 TRBV7-9 TGTGCCAGCAGCTCCACGGGACAGGCGAACACCGGGGAGCTGTTTTTT CASSSTGQANTGELFF
- TRBD1 TRBJ2-1 TRBV12-3/TRBV12-4 TGTGCCAGCAGTTTTGGACAGGGGGCGCGGAATGAGCAGTTCTTC CASSFGQGARNEQFF
few - TRBJ2-1 TRBV4-2 TGTGCCAGCAGCCTCCAGGAGGAAAGCTCCTACAATGAGCAGTTCTTC CASSLQEESSYNEQFF
few TRBD2 TRBJ2-7 TRBV7-8 TGTGCCAGCAGCAGACTAGCGGGGGCCGTCGACTACGAGCAGTACTTC CASSRLAGAVDYEQYF
- - TRBJ2-1 TRBV12-3/TRBV12-4 TGTGCCAGCAGCCCAATGGGGGAGCAGTTCTTC CASSPMGEQFF
- - TRBJ2-1 TRBV7-6 TGTGCCAGCAGCTTACGGGGCCCCGACTACAATGAGCAGTTCTTC CASSLRGPDYNEQFF
- - TRBJ2-2 TRBV9 TGTGCCAGCAGCGTAGGGACAGCAACTTTCAGCACCGGGGAGCTGTTTTTT CASSVGTATFSTGELFF
- - TRBJ2-7 TRBV12-3/TRBV12-4 TGTGCCAGCAGTTTAATCGGACAGATTATCTACGAGCAGTACTTC CASSLIGQIIYEQYF
- TRBD2 TRBJ2-1 TRBV6-2/TRBV6-3 TGTGCCAGCAGTACCCCAGCGGGAGTACTCTACAATGAGCAGTTCTTC CASSTPAGVLYNEQFF
- - TRBJ2-1 TRBV3-1 TGTGCCAGCAGCCCTACAGGGACCTCTCTTACTGGAGAGCAGTTCTTC CASSPTGTSLTGEQFF
- TRBD2 TRBJ2-3 TRBV7-3 TGTGCCAGCAGCTTAATTCCGGGGACTAGCGGGAGTCAAACAGATACGCAGTATTTT CASSLIPGTSGSQTDTQYF
few TRBD1 TRBJ1-2 TRBV13 TGTGCCAGCAGCTTGGGGACAGGGCATGGCTATGGCTACACCTTC CASSLGTGHGYGYTF
many TRBD2 TRBJ2-7 TRBV6-5 TGTGCCAGCAGTTACTTCCCGACTAGCGGGGCGGTAAACGAGCAGTACTTC CASSYFPTSGAVNEQYF
- TRBD2 TRBJ2-1 TRBV7-2 TGTGCCAGCAGCTTAGGACTAGCGGGAGTGGATGAGCAGTTCTTC CASSLGLAGVDEQFF
- - TRBJ2-7 TRBV18 TGTGCCAGCTCACCTCCTCCGGGGACGTTGAGCTCCTACGAGCAGTACTTC CASSPPPGTLSSYEQYF
- TRBD2 TRBJ2-5 TRBV5-4 TGTGCCAGCAGCTTGGTAGCGGGGATCCAAGAGACCCAGTACTTC CASSLVAGIQETQYF
- - TRBJ2-1 TRBV4-3 TGCGCCAGCAGCCAAGGGGAACCTTCCAATGAGCAGTTCTTC CASSQGEPSNEQFF
few - TRBJ2-7 TRBV6-5 TGTGCCAGCAGTCTACAGGTTGACTACGAGCAGTACTTC CASSLQVDYEQYF
- - TRBJ2-1 TRBV12-3/TRBV12-4 TGTGCCAGCAGTTTCCCCCGACTCGACAGCTCCTACAATGAGCAGTTCTTC CASSFPRLDSSYNEQFF
many - TRBJ2-3 TRBV7-9 TGTGCCAGCAGCCAAACAGGAAACACAGATACGCAGTATTTT CASSQTGNTDTQYF
few - TRBJ2-1 TRBV7-8 TGTGCCAGCAGCTTAGCGGTTTTGCCTCAGTTCTTC CASSLAVLPQFF
- - TRBJ2-5 TRBV5-1 TGCGCCAGCAGCTTGGCTTCACCTAAGGAGACCCAGTACTTC CASSLASPKETQYF
many - TRBJ2-1 TRBV27 TGTGCCAGCAGTTTATCCGGGAGCTACAATGAGCAGTTCTTC CASSLSGSYNEQFF
- - TRBJ2-7 TRBV7-9 TGTGCCAGCAGCTTAGTTGTGGGGGCGCCCGAGCAGTACTTC CASSLVVGAPEQYF